The 27 T cell receptor beta chains below all came from one sample that was sequenced in a study of blood T cell repertoires in COVID-19. The data were produced by immunoSEQ multiplex PCR, yet TCRdb's version contains in-frame clones alone and is incomplete. The table lists around 50,000 clones, roughly 90% of them singletons. The sample taken for sequencing was peripheral blood. All receptors come from a human donor in a cohort sampled during active COVID-19.

The chain joins TRBV28 to TRBJ2-7; TRBD2 matches at 8 bases. The CDR3 spans 17 residues. J gave up 2 bases and V 5 bases, and 14 bases lay outside the gene matches. Germline V gene sequence: CDR1 MDHEN, CDR2 SYDVKM. CDR3 loop: CASSLPYTSGIPYEQYF. The CDR3 region has the DNA TGTGCCAGCAGTCTCCCTTATACTAGCGGAATCCCCTACGAGCAGTACTTC. Complete variable domain (other parts from reference TRBV28 and TRBJ2-7): DVKVTQSSRYLVKRTGEKVFLECVQDMDHENMFWYRQDPGLGLRLIYFSYDVKMKEKGDIPEGYSVSREKKERFSLILESASTNQTSMYLCASSLPYTSGIPYEQYFGPGTRLTVT.

V is TRBV10-3 and J is TRBJ2-1; no clear D gene. Germline lookup yields CDR1 ENHRY and CDR2 SYGVKD. Trimming removed 10 bases from V and 0 bases from J, with 13 bases in between. The CDR3 extends over 14 amino acids. The CDR3 is CATIDKTSYNEQFF. The CDR3 DNA is TGTGCCACGATCGACAAAACCTCCTACAATGAGCAGTTCTTC.

Worth noting for this clone: Compared with germline, one end of the junction differs, possibly owing to a read error. The rearrangement links TRBV2 to TRBJ1-2; a weak D match, TRBD1 (5 bases). Germline CDR1 reads SNHLY; CDR2 reads FYNNEI. The CDR3 is made up of 15 amino acids. In nucleotides, the CDR3 is TGTGCCAGCAGTGAAGGGGGGGTACCTAAGTATGGCTACACCTTC. Its translation: CASSEGGVPKYGYTF.

The chain joins TRBV9 to TRBJ2-7; TRBD2 aligns across 11 bases. Germline V lookup: CDR1 SGDLS, CDR2 YYNGEE. This CDR3 contains 14 residues. The V gene end was trimmed by 3 bases and the J gene end by 4 bases; junction bases not matched to a gene: 3. The DNA of the CDR3 is TGTGCCAGCAGCGCTAGCGGGGGGATTTACGAGCAGTACTTC. This encodes CASSASGGIYEQYF.

The chain is built from TRBV28 and TRBJ1-5; unclear D gene. Germline V gene lookup returns CDR1 MDHEN and CDR2 SYDVKM. The CDR3 covers 14 residues. Trimming left V 5 bases short and J 9 bases short, with 17 bases between. This CDR3 is CASSPPALGGPQHF. Written as DNA, the CDR3 is TGTGCCAGCAGTCCTCCGGCCCTTGGAGGGCCCCAGCATTTT.

The V gene is TRBV4-1, the J gene TRBJ2-5, with D possibly TRBD2 on 7 matching bases. Germline-derived CDR1 and CDR2 are MGHRA and YSYEKL. Between the trimmed V and J ends, which lost 1 base and 4 bases, there was a span of 13 bases. The CDR3 has 15 residues. The CDR3 DNA reads as TGCGCCAGCAGCCAAGGGGGGCGGGAGCGAGAGACCCAGTACTTC. The encoded protein is CASSQGGRERETQYF.

J is TRBJ1-2 and V is TRBV15; the D gene is possibly TRBD1 (5 bases). The CDR3 loop spans 17 amino acids. Trimming removed 4 bases from V and 6 bases from J, with 24 bases in between. The germline gives CDR1 LNHNV, CDR2 YYDKDF (reference sequence). CDR3 nucleotide sequence: TGTGCCACCAGCAACAGGCCGGGTAGTGACGACCCAGATGGCTACACCTTC. Protein sequence: CATSNRPGSDDPDGYTF.

The chain joins TRBV7-2 to TRBJ2-7; maybe TRBD1 (6 bases). V shed 1 base and J shed 3 bases, with 10 bases lying between them. This CDR3 has 14 amino acids. Germline V gene sequence: CDR1 SGHTA, CDR2 FQGNSA. CDR3 bases: TGTGCCAGCAGCTTAGGAGGGGGAAACTACGAGCAGTACTTC. Residues: CASSLGGGNYEQYF.

The chain links TRBV6-2 or TRBV6-3 to TRBJ2-5; 8 nucleotides match TRBD1. The CDR3 is made up of 13 amino acids. V trimming: 5 bases; J trimming: 5 bases; junction bases outside the gene matches: 4. Germline lookup yields CDR1 MNHEY and CDR2 SVGEGT. CDR3 in amino acids: CASSDRGRETQYF. The CDR3, as DNA: TGTGCCAGCAGTGACAGGGGACGGGAGACCCAGTACTTC.

The V gene is TRBV5-6, the J gene TRBJ2-5, with no clear D. V lost 0 bases, J lost 5 bases, and 11 bases lay in between. This CDR3 comprises 14 residues. Germline loops: CDR1 SGHDT, CDR2 YYEEEE. The CDR3 nucleotides are TGTGCCAGCAGCTTGGTTAGTAGCTGGGAGACCCAGTACTTC. This sequence encodes CASSLVSSWETQYF.

This clone has only one observation. This chain uses TRBV24-1 with TRBJ1-4; no firm D call. Per the germline V gene, CDR1 is KGHDR and CDR2 is SFDVKD. V was shortened by 3 bases and J by 4 bases, with 11 bases between the two germline ends. The CDR3 spans 15 residues. CDR3 region: CATSDGRASNEKLFF. CDR3 coding DNA: TGTGCCACCAGTGATGGGCGGGCCAGTAATGAAAAACTGTTTTTT.

This chain links TRBV28 with TRBJ2-5; maybe TRBD2 (5 bases). Germline-derived CDR1 and CDR2 are MDHEN and SYDVKM. V was pared by 7 bases and J by 5 bases, with 23 bases between. This CDR3 contains 16 residues. The CDR3 region has the DNA TGTGCCAGCAAACAATGGCAGGACCTAACGGGGGAGACCCAGTACTTC. Protein sequence: CASKQWQDLTGETQYF.

The CDR3 protein is CASGLGVGTEAFF. Written as DNA, the CDR3 is TGTGCCAGCGGTCTCGGTGTCGGGACTGAAGCTTTCTTT. V is TRBV9 and J is TRBJ1-1; D not certain. The V gene lost 7 bases and the J gene lost 5 bases, with 15 bases spanning the gap. CDR3 length: 13 residues. Germline CDR1 is SGDLS and CDR2 is YYNGEE.

The gene calls are TRBV7-9 and TRBJ2-7; D gene uncertain. V was trimmed by 5 bases and J by 2 bases, leaving 19 bases between them. Germline loops: CDR1 SEHNR, CDR2 FQNEAQ (reference sequence). CDR3 length equals 16 residues. CDR3 sequence reads: CASSPRGSLSPYEQYF. CDR3 in DNA: TGTGCCAGCAGCCCACGCGGCAGCCTTTCACCCTACGAGCAGTACTTC.

The chain has TRBV11-2 and TRBJ1-1; no clear D gene. This CDR3 contains 13 residues. The V gene's germline CDR1 is SGHAT and CDR2 FQNNGV. V lost 5 bases to trimming and J lost 0 bases, with 7 bases between them. The CDR3 here is CASSPTVNTEAFF. The DNA of the CDR3 is TGTGCCAGCAGCCCTACCGTGAACACTGAAGCTTTCTTT.

The CDR3 loop is CASSQTAPYGYTF. CDR3 DNA: TGTGCCAGCAGCCAGACAGCGCCCTATGGCTACACCTTC. The V and J genes are TRBV7-8 and TRBJ1-2; weak D call: TRBD1 (5 bases). V lost 5 bases and J 4 bases, leaving 11 bases between the germline ends. Germline CDR1 is SGHVS and CDR2 is FQNEAQ. The CDR3 runs to 13 residues. The complete variable domain, with remaining parts taken from reference TRBV7-8 and TRBJ1-2, reads GAGVSQSPRYKVAKRGQDVALRCDPISGHVSLFWYQQALGQGPEFLTYFQNEAQLDKSGLPSDRFFAERPEGSVSTLKIQRTQQEDSAVYLCASSQTAPYGYTFGSGTRLTVV.

The chain recombines TRBV6-6 with TRBJ2-7; 9 bases match TRBD1. This CDR3 has 14 residues. Germline V gives CDR1 MNHNY, CDR2 SVGAGI (reference sequence). Trimming at V came to 4 bases and at J to 8 bases, leaving 9 bases not matched to a gene. This CDR3 reads CASSWTGEFHQQYF. The CDR3 DNA reads as TGTGCCAGCAGTTGGACAGGGGAATTTCATCAGCAGTACTTC.

The V and J genes are TRBV6-6 and TRBJ1-4, with a tentative D call TRBD1 (5 bases). The CDR3 extends over 15 amino acids. V lost 7 bases and J lost 7, with 19 bases in between. Per the germline V gene, CDR1 is MNHNY and CDR2 is SVGAGI (reference sequence). CDR3 DNA: TGTGCCAGCACTCCAACGGGGGAAGGAGGTGAAAAACTGTTTTTT. It encodes CASTPTGEGGEKLFF.

This clone was seen a single time. V and J are TRBV7-2 and TRBJ2-2; 7 nucleotides align to TRBD1. The CDR3 covers 14 residues. J gave up 7 bases and V 5 bases, and 7 bases lay outside the gene matches. CDR1 is SGHTA, CDR2 FQGNSA, per germline. This CDR3 is CASSRDSIGGELFF. The CDR3 nucleotides read TGTGCCAGCAGCAGGGACAGTATCGGCGGGGAGCTGTTTTTT.

The V and J genes are TRBV6-4 and TRBJ1-2; D may be TRBD1 (5 bases). V dropped 2 bases and J dropped 8 bases, with 15 bases sitting between them. The germline V gene has CDR1 MRHNA and CDR2 SNTAGT. This CDR3 region has 14 residues. The CDR3 spells CASSDDSSVGGYTF. Here the CDR3 DNA reads TGTGCCAGCAGTGACGACAGTTCCGTGGGAGGCTACACCTTC.

The chain carries TRBV7-3 and TRBJ1-6; 8 nucleotides line up with TRBD1. V was pared by 2 bases and J by 3 bases, with 3 bases of the junction left unmatched. The CDR3 extends over 16 amino acids. Germline loops: CDR1 SGHTA, CDR2 FQGTGA. CDR3 in DNA: TGTGCCAGCAGCTTAGGACAGGGTGTCTATAATTCACCCCTCCACTTT. Residues: CASSLGQGVYNSPLHF.

The chain has TRBV2 and TRBJ1-4; D call uncertain. V lost 7 bases, J lost 8 bases, and 20 bases lay in between. The CDR3 is 15 residues long. The germline gives CDR1 SNHLY, CDR2 FYNNEI. In nucleotides, the CDR3 is TGTGCCAGCACCGTCGAAGACACCCCGGGGGAAAAACTGTTTTTT. It specifies CASTVEDTPGEKLFF.

This chain links TRBV28 with TRBJ2-1; possible D gene TRBD1, 6 bases. V was clipped by 4 bases and J by 3 bases, with 10 bases between them. This CDR3 spans 14 amino acids. Germline assignment: CDR1 MDHEN and CDR2 SYDVKM. Here the CDR3 reads CASSSAGDYNEQFF. In DNA, the CDR3 is TGTGCCAGCAGTTCTGCAGGGGACTACAATGAGCAGTTCTTC.

V and J are TRBV30 and TRBJ2-1; TRBD1 aligns across 11 bases. From germline, CDR1 is GTSNPN and CDR2 SVGIG (reference sequence). The CDR3 spans 14 residues. V lost 6 bases to trimming and J lost 8 bases; unmatched junction nucleotides: 9. The DNA for the CDR3 is TGTGCCTGTAACCGGGACAGGGGGTTGTATGAGCAGTTCTTC. Its protein is CACNRDRGLYEQFF.

V usage is TRBV3-1 (or the pseudogene TRBV3-2) and J usage is TRBJ2-5; a possible D gene is TRBD1 (6 bases). The V end was cut by 2 bases, the J end by 1 base, with 11 bases between. The CDR3 has 15 amino acids. Germline CDR1 is LGHDT and CDR2 is YNNKEL (reference sequence). The CDR3 loop reads CASSQRGHTQETQYF. The CDR3 nucleotides read TGTGCCAGCAGCCAACGGGGACACACCCAAGAGACCCAGTACTTC.

The chain carries TRBV11-2 and TRBJ2-1; the D gene is possibly TRBD2 (5 bases). There are 15 residues in the CDR3. The germline V and J ends were trimmed by 1 base and 4 bases, with 11 bases remaining between them. Germline V gives CDR1 SGHAT, CDR2 FQNNGV. The CDR3 spells CASSLGHRGYNEQFF. CDR3 in DNA: TGTGCCAGCAGCTTAGGACACCGCGGGTACAATGAGCAGTTCTTC.

This chain uses TRBV10-3 with TRBJ1-2; unclear D gene. CDR3 length: 12 amino acids. Per germline, CDR1 ENHRY and CDR2 SYGVKD. V gave up 0 bases and J gave up 8 bases, with 7 bases separating them. The CDR3 here is CAISESREGYTF. The CDR3 DNA is TGTGCCATCAGTGAGTCGAGGGAGGGCTACACCTTC.